The 20 T cell receptor beta chains below all came from one sample that was sequenced in a study of T-cell memory formation after mild COVID-19. Each CDR3 protein is one row after TCRdb ran MiXCR on the 5' RACE reads. This table holds some 320,000 distinct CDR3 sequences, more than 13% found once. Sequences were obtained from PBMCs or a T cell subset sorted from them (not recorded which). The receptors originated from a man aged 18 to 30 who had mild COVID-19 (a few samples of this study predate the infection). Cell type and time point are not known.

This chain links TRBV19 with TRBJ1-3, with no clear D. Trimming stripped 8 bases from V and 3 bases from J, with 14 bases between. The germline gives CDR1 LNHDA, CDR2 SQIVND (reference sequence). The CDR3 length is 14 residues. This CDR3 reads CASSTGIFGNTIYF. Here the CDR3 DNA reads TGTGCCAGTTCAACCGGGATATTTGGAAACACCATATATTTT.

This clonotype was detected a few times. The genes are TRBV7-9 and TRBJ1-3; 7 nucleotides align to TRBD1. CDR1 SEHNR and CDR2 FQNEAQ come from the germline V gene (reference sequence). CDR3 length: 16 residues. Trimming cost V 5 bases and J 2 bases; bases outside gene matches: 9. This CDR3 reads CASSTRSTGAGNTIYF. The DNA for the CDR3 is TGTGCCAGCAGCACGCGGTCTACAGGGGCTGGAAACACCATATATTTT. The full variable domain, completed using reference TRBV7-9 and TRBJ1-3, is DTGVSQNPRHKITKRGQNVTFRCDPISEHNRLYWYRQTLGQGPEFLTYFQNEAQLEKSRLLSDRFSAERPKGSFSTLEIQRTEQGDSAMYLCASSTRSTGAGNTIYFGEGSWLTVV.

This clonotype was seen a handful of times. The chain couples TRBV7-2 to TRBJ2-7; 9 bases line up with TRBD1. CDR3 length: 14 residues. Per germline, CDR1 SGHTA and CDR2 FQGNSA. V lost 5 bases, J lost 4 bases, and 6 bases stayed unmatched. The CDR3 coding sequence is TGTGCCAGCAGCGCCACAGGGGGCGGTTACGAGCAGTACGTC. Translated, it gives CASSATGGGYEQYV.

This clonotype was seen a handful of times. The chain has TRBV12-3 or TRBV12-4 and TRBJ2-5, with D possibly called TRBD1 or TRBD2 (5 bases each). Trimming took 5 bases from V and 5 from J, leaving 21 bases between them. CDR3 length: 16 amino acids. The DNA for the CDR3 is TGTGCCAGCAGTCACGGGGCTTTAGGTCTTTGGGAGACCCAGTACTTC. This encodes CASSHGALGLWETQYF.

This clonotype has a handful of counts. The V gene is TRBV5-1, the J gene TRBJ2-4; TRBD2 is a possible D gene (5 bases). Trimming left V 7 bases short and J 3 bases short, with 20 bases between. This CDR3 spans 16 amino acids. Germline V gene data show CDR1 as SGHRS and CDR2 as YFSETQ. CDR3 coding DNA: TGCGCCAGCGATGGGAAGGACGGAGGTGGCAAAAACATTCAGTACTTC. The encoded protein is CASDGKDGGGKNIQYF.

J is TRBJ2-3 and V is TRBV7-3; D might be TRBD1 (7 bases). From germline, CDR1 is SGHTA and CDR2 FQGTGA. The V end was cut by 4 bases, the J end by 4 bases, with 12 bases between. CDR3 length: 14 residues. CDR3 DNA sequence: TGTGCCAGCAGCTCGGCAGGGGGGTCAGATACGCAGTATTTT. Translating gives CASSSAGGSDTQYF.

In its sample, this clonotype was seen many times. The rearrangement joins TRBV20-1 to TRBJ2-1, with TRBD2 matching 13 bases. The CDR3 consists of 15 residues. V gave up 5 bases and J gave up 4 bases; unmatched junction bases: 5. Looked up from germline, CDR1 is DFQATT and CDR2 is SNEGSKA (reference sequence). CDR3 bases: TGCAGTGCTCATCCGGGACTAGCGGGATACAATGAGCAGTTCTTC. Residues: CSAHPGLAGYNEQFF.

This clonotype came up a few times. DNA for the CDR3: TGTGCCAGCTCACCCCGGCGGGGGCCCGGGGATACGCAGTATTTT. It translates to CASSPRRGPGDTQYF. The V and J genes are TRBV18 and TRBJ2-3, with a possible D match to TRBD2 (7 bases). The CDR3 length is 15 residues. The germline gives CDR1 KGHSH, CDR2 LQKENI. The V end lost 3 bases, the J end lost 6 bases, and 16 bases lay between the germline ends.

The sample holds one count of this clonotype. This rearrangement joins TRBV12-3 or TRBV12-4 to TRBJ1-5; D not certain. Trimming took 5 bases from V and 2 from J, leaving 10 bases between them. The CDR3 totals 14 residues. This CDR3 is CASSVSQRNQPQHF. The CDR3 DNA is TGTGCCAGCAGTGTCTCGCAACGCAATCAGCCCCAGCATTTT.

The rearrangement links TRBV12-3 or TRBV12-4 to TRBJ2-3; perhaps D is TRBD1 or TRBD2 (6 bases each). Trimming stripped 6 bases from V and 5 bases from J, with 12 bases between. The CDR3 runs to 13 residues. CDR3 sequence (DNA): TGTGCCAGCAGCACAGGGACTCTAGATACGCAGTATTTT. Translation: CASSTGTLDTQYF.

This chain connects TRBV5-1 to TRBJ2-1; no reliable D call. Germline V gene lookup returns CDR1 SGHRS and CDR2 YFSETQ. Trimming stripped 3 bases from V and 2 bases from J, with 12 bases between. The CDR3 runs 15 residues. Written as DNA, the CDR3 is TGCGCCAGCAGCTCGTTCAAGGGTGCCTACAATGAGCAGTTCTTC. It codes for CASSSFKGAYNEQFF.

The chain couples TRBV6-5 to TRBJ2-7; D is unclear. CDR3 length: 15 amino acids. CDR1 and CDR2 from the germline V gene are MNHEY and SVGAGI. V was pared by 2 bases and J by 0 bases, with 11 bases between. CDR3 bases: TGTGCCAGCAGTTACACTGGAGATCTCTCCTACGAGCAGTACTTC. This gives the protein CASSYTGDLSYEQYF.

The chain uses TRBV4-2 and TRBJ1-5; 9 bases line up with TRBD1. Looked up from germline, CDR1 is LGHNA and CDR2 is YNFKEQ. V lost 3 bases and J lost 0; bases outside the gene matches: 6. This CDR3 is built from 17 residues. CDR3 coding DNA: TGTGCCAGCAGCCAGGCAAGGACAGGGGATAGCAATCAGCCCCAGCATTTT. It is translated as CASSQARTGDSNQPQHF.

The chain joins TRBV12-3 or TRBV12-4 to TRBJ1-5; TRBD1 aligns across 7 bases. Losses at the gene ends were 3 bases for V and 7 bases for J; bases not matched to a gene: 9. CDR3 length: 15 residues. The CDR3 coding sequence is TGTGCCAGCAGTTTCTCGCGACAGGGTGCCCAGCCCCAGCATTTT. Residues: CASSFSRQGAQPQHF.

CDR3 amino acids: CASSFAGGNEQYF. The CDR3 bases are TGTGCCAGCAGTTTCGCAGGGGGTAATGAGCAGTACTTC. V gene TRBV6-2 or TRBV6-3 combines with J gene TRBJ2-7; 7 bases agree with TRBD1. The junction had 7 bases not matched to a gene; V was cut back by 4 bases and J by 7 bases. Germline lookup yields CDR1 MNHEY and CDR2 SVGEGT. This CDR3 spans 13 amino acids.

The CDR3 is CASSPGLLGEQFF. The CDR3 DNA reads TGTGCCAGCAGTCCAGGACTACTAGGTGAGCAGTTCTTC. This chain uses TRBV28 with TRBJ2-1, with D possibly matching TRBD2 (6 bases). This CDR3 has 13 amino acids. Germline assignment: CDR1 MDHEN and CDR2 SYDVKM. V was clipped by 5 bases and J by 9 bases, with 14 bases between them.

Only a few counts were recorded for this clonotype. V is TRBV9 and J is TRBJ2-3, with D perhaps matching TRBD1 (5 bases). Trimming left V 5 bases short and J 5 bases short, with 12 bases between. The length of the CDR3 is 13 residues. Germline-derived CDR1 and CDR2 are SGDLS and YYNGEE. This CDR3 reads CASSEQGKDTQYF. The CDR3 nucleotides read TGTGCCAGCAGTGAGCAGGGTAAAGATACGCAGTATTTT.

CDR3: CASSRTLAGGPYEQYF. The DNA for the CDR3 is TGTGCCAGCAGTCGCACGCTAGCGGGGGGGCCGTACGAGCAGTACTTC. The chain joins TRBV12-3 or TRBV12-4 to TRBJ2-7, with 12 bases lining up with TRBD2. The CDR3 is made up of 16 amino acids. With V trimmed by 5 bases and J by 4 bases, 9 bases remained unmatched.

There are a few counts of this clonotype. This sequence joins TRBV2 and TRBJ1-1, with D maybe TRBD1 (5 bases). CDR1 and CDR2 from the germline V gene are SNHLY and FYNNEI. V was pared by 6 bases and J by 10 bases, with 15 bases between. The CDR3 length is 12 residues. CDR3 amino acids: CASRVGGEAAFF. The CDR3 coding sequence is TGTGCCAGCAGGGTGGGGGGGGAAGCAGCTTTCTTT.

This chain uses TRBV29-1 with TRBJ2-5; 9 positions agree with TRBD2. V gave up 4 bases and J gave up 5 bases; unmatched junction bases: 2. Germline CDR1 and CDR2: SQVTM and ANQGSEA. This CDR3 has 12 amino acids. CDR3 in amino acids: CSVVGLAETQYF. In DNA form, the CDR3 reads TGCAGCGTTGTGGGACTAGCCGAGACCCAGTACTTC.